These T cell receptor beta chains were read from a single sample in a study of shared clonotypes between healthy human individuals. Method: immunoSEQ multiplex PCR; TCRdb's copy keeps in-frame clones and lacks some. The data show 500,000 to 550,000 clones, with about 96% seen just once and around 0.066% held by the top ten. The material sequenced was naive CD4+ T cells sorted from blood. Source of these receptors: a woman in her 30s in good health. Each CDR3 is given with its conserved first and last residue. A D gene is named only where the DNA matches it firmly. Rows give clone size only sometimes, using once, few, many, or a class for an expanded clone.

CDR3 DNA	CDR3 protein	J gene	clone size	D gene	V gene
TGTGCCAGCTCACCAACGTCCAGGACAGGGTCCTACGAGCAGTACTTC	CASSPTSRTGSYEQYF	TRBJ2-7	.	TRBD1	TRBV18
TGTGCCAGCAGCCCCCAGCGGGGTTCCTACGAGCAGTACTTC	CASSPQRGSYEQYF	TRBJ2-7	.	TRBD2	TRBV7-9
TGTGCCAGCAGTTTTATTTGGGAGACCCAGTACTTC	CASSFIWETQYF	TRBJ2-5	.	.	TRBV28
TGCGCCAGCAGCTTGGGGCGGCCCAATGAGCAGTTCTTC	CASSLGRPNEQFF	TRBJ2-1	.	.	TRBV5-1
TGTGCCAGCAGCTTGGACCCGGGACAGGGTGGTGAAAAACTGTTTTTT	CASSLDPGQGGEKLFF	TRBJ1-4	once	TRBD1	TRBV5-4
TGTGCCAGCTCCCGAGCTAGGGGGCTGGAAGATACGCAGTATTTT	CASSRARGLEDTQYF	TRBJ2-3	once	TRBD1	TRBV18
TGTGCCAGCAGTTCCCATCCTGGGACCTACGAGCAGTACTTC	CASSSHPGTYEQYF	TRBJ2-7	.	.	TRBV28
TGCGCCAGCAGCCGCCACGTTAGCTCCTACAATGAGCAGTTCTTC	CASSRHVSSYNEQFF	TRBJ2-1	.	.	TRBV5-1
TGTGCCAGCAGCGCCCCCGGGACAGGGGGTTTTGGTGGAAACACCATATATTTT	CASSAPGTGGFGGNTIYF	TRBJ1-3	.	TRBD1	TRBV9
TGCGCCAGCAGCCAACCTCTAGCGGGAGGGCCTAGAAACATTCAGTACTTC	CASSQPLAGGPRNIQYF	TRBJ2-4	few	TRBD2	TRBV4-1
TGTGCCTCATTGGACGCAGGGGCAGGGGGCTACACCTTC	CASLDAGAGGYTF	TRBJ1-2	.	.	TRBV28
TGTGCCAGTAGTATCCGGGCGGGAGATCGCAATGAGCAGTTCTTC	CASSIRAGDRNEQFF	TRBJ2-1	.	TRBD2	TRBV19
TGTGCCAGCAGCCCCTTCGACTTCTACGAGCAGTACTTC	CASSPFDFYEQYF	TRBJ2-7	.	.	TRBV11-2
TGTGCCAGCAGCCCTAGCGCTAGCGGGAGGGGTGGGTCCTACAATGAGCAGTTCTTC	CASSPSASGRGGSYNEQFF	TRBJ2-1	.	TRBD2	TRBV11-3
TGTGCCAGCAGGCAGGGGGCCTACGAGCAGTACTTC	CASRQGAYEQYF	TRBJ2-7	.	TRBD1	TRBV28
TGTGCCAGCAGCCGAACCTTAGCGGCCAATGAGCAGTTCTTC	CASSRTLAANEQFF	TRBJ2-1	.	.	TRBV7-6
TGCGCCAGCAGCCAAGGCCAACAGGGCTCCGAGCAGTACTTC	CASSQGQQGSEQYF	TRBJ2-7	.	.	TRBV4-1
TGTGCCAGCAGTCTTGACACAGCTAACTATGGCTACACCTTC	CASSLDTANYGYTF	TRBJ1-2	.	.	TRBV2
TGTGCCAGCAGCCCGGCCGGGACAAGGAATGAAAAACTGTTTTTT	CASSPAGTRNEKLFF	TRBJ1-4	.	.	TRBV5-8
TGTGCCAGCAGTTTATATCTAGCTTATTCTAATGAGCAGTTCTTC	CASSLYLAYSNEQFF	TRBJ2-1	.	.	TRBV28
TGTGCCAGCAGCTTGGTAGGGCGGCAGCAAGAGACCCAGTACTTC	CASSLVGRQQETQYF	TRBJ2-5	once	.	TRBV5-6
TGTGCCAGCGGGTCCCTGGACAGGAACACTGAAGCTTTCTTT	CASGSLDRNTEAFF	TRBJ1-1	.	.	TRBV28
TGTGCCAGCAGTAGACACGGGGTTGCGTACGAGCAGTACTTC	CASSRHGVAYEQYF	TRBJ2-7	.	.	TRBV6-5
TGTGCCATCAGCCAACAGGGGATCTCTGGAAACACCATATATTTT	CAISQQGISGNTIYF	TRBJ1-3	.	TRBD1	TRBV10-3
TGTGCCAGCAGCTCCAGTTCAGACAGGGTTGTAGGCTACACCTTC	CASSSSSDRVVGYTF	TRBJ1-2	.	TRBD1	TRBV7-3
TGTGCCAGCTCACCACCAGGGATAAGCTTTAACTACGAGCAGTACTTC	CASSPPGISFNYEQYF	TRBJ2-7	.	.	TRBV18
TGTGCCAGCAACCGACCGGGACAGGGGGCTAACGAGCAGTACTTC	CASNRPGQGANEQYF	TRBJ2-7	.	TRBD1	TRBV28
TGTGCCAGCAGCACCGACAGCTACAATGAGCAGTTCTTC	CASSTDSYNEQFF	TRBJ2-1	.	.	TRBV7-7
TGTGCCAGCAGCAAGCGTCAGGCTAAATATAGCAATCAGCCCCAGCATTTT	CASSKRQAKYSNQPQHF	TRBJ1-5	.	.	TRBV21-1
TGTGCCAGCAGCCAAGATAAGTTCTTTCGAAGGACTAGCGGGAGGGCGGGCGAGCAGTACTTC	CASSQDKFFRRTSGRAGEQYF	TRBJ2-7	.	TRBD2	TRBV14
TGTGCCAGCAGTTTACCCCCGGGACTAGCGGTTCACGCCGGGGAGCTGTTTTTT	CASSLPPGLAVHAGELFF	TRBJ2-2	.	TRBD2	TRBV28
TGTGCCAGCAGCTACCTCCTTGAGCGGGACTACGAGCAGTACTTC	CASSYLLERDYEQYF	TRBJ2-7	.	TRBD2	TRBV11-2
TGTGCCAGCAGTCCCCTCCAGCTGAACACTGAAGCTTTCTTT	CASSPLQLNTEAFF	TRBJ1-1	.	.	TRBV28
TGTGCCAGCAGCGGTGGAGGTTACACCTACAATGAGCAGTTCTTC	CASSGGGYTYNEQFF	TRBJ2-1	.	.	TRBV7-2
TGCGCCAGCAGCCAAGCCGGGACGGGCTCCTACGAGCAGTACTTC	CASSQAGTGSYEQYF	TRBJ2-7	.	.	TRBV4-1
TGCAGTGCAACAGGGGCGGGCGCTTTCTTT	CSATGAGAFF	TRBJ1-1	.	TRBD1	TRBV20-1
TGTGCCAGCAGTGAAGCGTGGCACAGGGCGAACACTGAAGCTTTCTTT	CASSEAWHRANTEAFF	TRBJ1-1	.	.	TRBV6-1
TGTGCCAGCTCACGACAGGGCGGCGGCACAGATACGCAGTATTTT	CASSRQGGGTDTQYF	TRBJ2-3	.	TRBD1	TRBV18
TGTGCCAGCAGCCGCACAGGCGGCTACACCTTC	CASSRTGGYTF	TRBJ1-2	.	.	TRBV7-9
TGTGCCAGCAGCTTAACAGGGAATTACGAGCAGTACTTC	CASSLTGNYEQYF	TRBJ2-7	once	.	TRBV11-2
TGCGCCAGCAGCCAAGTTAAGGACGGAGAGAACACTGAAGCTTTCTTT	CASSQVKDGENTEAFF	TRBJ1-1	.	.	TRBV4-1
TGTGCCAGCAGTCCTAAGACCGATATCTCCTACGAGCAGTACTTC	CASSPKTDISYEQYF	TRBJ2-7	.	.	TRBV7-6
TGTGCCAGCAGCTCGAGCGATAGCAATCAGCCCCAGCATTTT	CASSSSDSNQPQHF	TRBJ1-5	.	.	TRBV7-8
TGTGCCAGCAGCGTAGAACTAGCGGGAGATGAGCAGTTCTTC	CASSVELAGDEQFF	TRBJ2-1	once	TRBD2	TRBV9
TGTGCCAGCAGCTTAGTTCCCGCCGGGAATGAAAAACTGTTTTTT	CASSLVPAGNEKLFF	TRBJ1-4	.	.	TRBV7-9